The table lists the clone carrying this TCR beta chain with a count of one. The record originates from a study of control samples from healthy donors and cancer patients. Assay used: immunoSEQ multiplex PCR; TCRdb lists only in-frame clones, some missing. The sample has around 70,000 clones, around 90% seen once. The CDR3 runs to 17 residues. Trimming took off 1 base at V and 2 bases at J, with 15 bases between the two ends. CDR1 and CDR2 from the germline V gene are SGHVS and FQNEAQ. Sequencing input: PBMCs. This chain links TRBV7-8 with TRBJ1-3, with D possibly being TRBD1 (6 bases). This sequence was found in a woman aged 45-65 years with colorectal cancer. The CDR3 loop is CASSLGVGGRTGNTIYF. CDR3 sequence (DNA): TGTGCCAGCAGCTTAGGGGTGGGGGGCCGGACTGGAAACACCATATATTTT.